This T cell receptor beta chain was captured in a study of blood T cell repertoires in COVID-19. Study as a whole: The study drew acute and convalescent COVID-19 samples from the United States, Italy and Spain. T cells, B-cell-depleted T cells, or PBMCs supplied cDNA or gDNA.

Sequencing was performed with immunoSEQ multiplex PCR; in TCRdb, only in-frame clones are kept and a portion is missing. The table includes roughly 87,000 clones, about 80% detected once. Germline V gives CDR1 SQVTM, CDR2 ANQGSEA. This CDR3 has 12 amino acids. Trimming shortened V by 7 bases and J by 0 bases, and 9 bases separated the two germline ends. The TCR sequence derives from a woman in her 70s with acute or convalescent COVID-19. The source material was peripheral blood. V gene TRBV29-1 combines with J gene TRBJ1-1; TRBD1 is a possible D gene (6 bases). CDR3 coding DNA: TGCAGCGCCTACAGGGTGAACACTGAAGCTTTCTTT. Its translation: CSAYRVNTEAFF.